The 21 T cell receptor beta chains below come from one sample, sequenced in a study of Graves' ophthalmopathy and Graves' hyperthyroidism. The authors amplified TCR beta CDR3 regions from RNA transcripts. Following a first-round RT-PCR that used HTBI primers, a second-round multiplex PCR was carried out. TCRdb used MiXCR to reprocess the multiplex PCR reads, holding one entry per CDR3 protein. The sample consists of over 150,000 distinct CDR3 sequences, roughly two fifths of them appearing once. Sequenced: peripheral blood. The receptors come from a woman in her forties with Graves' ophthalmopathy.

Many counts were recorded for this clonotype. This chain joins TRBV7-2 and TRBJ1-5, with D possibly matching TRBD1 (5 bases). The V gene lost 2 bases and the J gene lost 7 bases, with 15 bases spanning the gap. CDR3 length: 15 amino acids. Germline CDR1 SGHTA, CDR2 FQGNSA. Here the CDR3 reads CASSLRGGPGQPQHF. The DNA of the CDR3 is TGTGCCAGCAGCTTACGTGGGGGTCCGGGGCAGCCCCAGCATTTT. Based on the CDR3 plus reference TRBV7-2 and TRBJ1-5, the full variable domain is GAGVSQSPSNKVTEKGKDVELRCDPISGHTALYWYRQSLGQGLEFLIYFQGNSAPDKSGLPSDRFSAERTGGSVSTLTIQRTQQEDSAVYLCASSLRGGPGQPQHFGDGTRLSIL.

The V call is TRBV28, the J call TRBJ1-6; the D gene is possibly TRBD1 (6 bases). Germline V gene data show CDR1 as MDHEN and CDR2 as SYDVKM. V shed 6 bases and J shed 11 bases, with 17 bases lying between them. The CDR3 is 14 amino acids. The CDR3 reads CASSARDTRAPLHF. CDR3 DNA: TGTGCCAGCAGCGCTCGGGACACACGGGCACCCCTCCACTTT.

This clonotype came up many times. J is TRBJ2-3 and V is TRBV7-2; D not certain. The CDR3 totals 14 residues. CDR1 is SGHTA, CDR2 FQGNSA, per germline. The ends were cut back, 1 base at V and 0 bases at J, with 5 bases in the middle. Written as DNA, the CDR3 is TGTGCCAGCAGCTTAGAACCGAGCACAGATACGCAGTATTTT. Its translation is CASSLEPSTDTQYF.

This clonotype has ten or more counts. This rearrangement joins TRBV6-6 to TRBJ2-7; perhaps D is TRBD1 or TRBD2 (5 bases each). Per the germline V gene, CDR1 is MNHNY and CDR2 is SVGAGI (reference sequence). This CDR3 contains 17 residues. Trimming removed 6 bases at V and 6 bases at J, with 27 bases between. The CDR3 nucleotides read TGTGCCAGCAGCCGTGACATGATCGGGGCCAGGTTTTTCGAGCAGTACTTC. This encodes CASSRDMIGARFFEQYF.

This clonotype was found many times. This chain links TRBV20-1 with TRBJ1-1; no reliable D call. CDR1 DFQATT and CDR2 SNEGSKA come from the germline V gene (reference sequence). V was pared by 3 bases and J by 1 base, with 15 bases between. The CDR3 is 15 residues long. The CDR3 nucleotides read TGCAGTGCTAGTTCCGGAACAGCCGCGAACACTGAAGCTTTCTTT. It encodes CSASSGTAANTEAFF.

V gene TRBV7-2 combines with J gene TRBJ1-1; TRBD1 might be the D (5 bases). The germline V gene encodes CDR1 SGHTA and CDR2 FQGNSA. Trimming took 6 bases from V and 10 from J, leaving 15 bases between them. CDR3 length: 12 residues. The CDR3: CASSPNGAGAFF. CDR3 bases: TGTGCCAGCAGTCCCAATGGGGCGGGAGCTTTCTTT.

This clonotype was picked up a small number of times. The chain is built from TRBV7-2 and TRBJ2-7; D may be TRBD1 or TRBD2 (6 bases each). Germline CDR1 and CDR2: SGHTA and FQGNSA. CDR3 length: 15 amino acids. Deletions cut 1 base from V and 0 bases from J, with 10 bases between. The chain's CDR3 is CASSLVGGFSYEQYF. The CDR3 coding sequence is TGTGCCAGCAGCTTAGTGGGGGGCTTCTCCTACGAGCAGTACTTC.

About this clonotype: With a much larger clone just one base away, this may be a read error. The V call is TRBV7-9, the J call TRBJ2-2; the D is unclear. Germline V CDR1 and CDR2: SEHNR, FQNEAQ (reference sequence). The CDR3 spans 14 residues. Deletions cut 4 bases from V and 5 bases from J, with 11 bases between. CDR3 coding DNA: TGTGCCAGCAGCTCAGCTTCTTTTACCGGGGAGCTGTTTTTT. This sequence encodes CASSSASFTGELFF. Variable domain in full (rest from reference TRBV7-9 and TRBJ2-2): DTGVSQNPRHKITKRGQNVTFRCDPISEHNRLYWYRQTLGQGPEFLTYFQNEAQLEKSRLLSDRFSAERPKGSFSTLEIQRTEQGDSAMYLCASSSASFTGELFFGEGSRLTVL.

This clonotype was seen ten or more times. An end of the junction does not agree with germline; a read error may underlie this. The chain uses TRBV7-7 and TRBJ2-5; the D gene is possibly TRBD2 (6 bases). The CDR3 has 16 residues. From germline, CDR1 is SSHAT and CDR2 FNYEAQ (reference sequence). The CDR3 here is CASSFPSRGEEETQYF. The DNA of the CDR3 is TGTGCTAGCAGCTTCCCTTCTCGCGGGGAGGAAGAGACCCAGTACTTC. Based on the CDR3 plus reference TRBV7-7 and TRBJ2-5, the full variable domain is GAGVSQSPRYKVTKRGQDVTLRCDPISSHATLYWYQQALGQGPEFLTYFNYEAQPDKSGLPSDRFSAERPEGSISTLTIQRTEQRDSAMYRCASSFPSRGEEETQYFGPGTRLLVL.

There are many counts of this clonotype. This chain connects TRBV20-1 to TRBJ2-7; 12 bases map to TRBD2. The germline gives CDR1 DFQATT, CDR2 SNEGSKA (reference sequence). The CDR3 covers 15 residues. The J segment lost 7 bases and the V segment lost 1 base, leaving 8 bases of the junction unmatched. The CDR3 DNA is TGCAGTGCTAGAGTTCCTAGCGGGGGGGCGGGGGAGCAGTACTTC. Protein: CSARVPSGGAGEQYF.

This clonotype was recorded at least ten times. The chain couples TRBV4-3 to TRBJ2-5; TRBD1 agrees at 7 bases. There are 15 residues in the CDR3. Germline V gene sequence: CDR1 LGHNA, CDR2 YSLEER. The junction had 11 bases not matched to a gene; V was cut back by 6 bases and J by 4 bases. CDR3 in amino acids: CASSLRQGWGETQYF. As DNA, the CDR3 is TGCGCCAGCAGTTTAAGACAGGGATGGGGAGAGACCCAGTACTTC.

This chain uses TRBV29-1 with TRBJ2-2; D possibly matches TRBD1 or TRBD2 (5 bases each). V gave up 6 bases and J gave up 0 bases, with 8 bases separating them. The V gene's germline CDR1 is SQVTM and CDR2 ANQGSEA. This CDR3 has 13 residues. The CDR3 coding sequence is TGCAGCGTGGGACCGGCGAACACCGGGGAGCTGTTTTTT. Translated, it gives CSVGPANTGELFF.

This clonotype appeared many times. The chain combines TRBV18 with TRBJ2-5, with 7 bases identical to TRBD1. Germline CDR1 and CDR2: KGHSH and LQKENI. The V and J ends lost 4 bases and 0 bases, in that order; junction bases with no gene match: 11. There are 17 residues in the CDR3. CDR3: CASSQNLDGTDQETQYF. Here the CDR3 DNA reads TGTGCCAGCTCACAAAACCTCGACGGGACAGACCAAGAGACCCAGTACTTC.

This clonotype was observed at least ten times. V usage is TRBV7-6 and J usage is TRBJ2-7, with D possibly being TRBD1 (6 bases). The CDR3 runs 16 residues. Trimming left V 3 bases short and J 3 bases short, with 18 bases between. The germline CDR1 and CDR2 sequences are SGHVS and FNYEAQ. CDR3: CASSFSVDRLRYEQYF. CDR3 bases: TGTGCCAGCAGCTTTTCGGTTGACAGGCTTCGCTACGAGCAGTACTTC.

This clonotype was observed many times. The chain is built from TRBV2 and TRBJ1-5, with D unclear. The germline V and J ends were trimmed by 1 base and 5 bases, with 12 bases remaining between them. CDR3 length: 15 amino acids. Per germline, CDR1 SNHLY and CDR2 FYNNEI. The CDR3, as DNA: TGTGCCAGCAGTGAAGTTGTCACGGTTTATCAGCCCCAGCATTTT. Encoded protein: CASSEVVTVYQPQHF.

This clonotype was recorded at least ten times. V is TRBV11-2 and J is TRBJ1-1, with a possible D match to TRBD1 (6 bases). The germline V gene encodes CDR1 SGHAT and CDR2 FQNNGV. Trimming cost V 4 bases and J 0 bases, with 9 bases left between them. The CDR3 is 14 residues long. The CDR3 sequence: CASSSDRMNTEAFF. The CDR3 DNA reads as TGTGCCAGCAGCTCGGACAGAATGAACACTGAAGCTTTCTTT.

This clonotype has a count of ten or more. The J gene is TRBJ2-5, the V gene TRBV27, with 12 nucleotides matching TRBD2. From germline, CDR1 is MNHEY and CDR2 SMNVEV (reference sequence). J lost 5 bases, V lost 4 bases, and 11 bases had no gene match. The length of the CDR3 is 17 residues. The CDR3 is CASSSRGLAGPGETQYF. As DNA, the CDR3 is TGTGCCAGCAGTTCGCGTGGACTAGCGGGGCCGGGGGAGACCCAGTACTTC.

This clonotype occurred many times. This chain connects TRBV5-1 to TRBJ2-7, with D possibly matching TRBD1 (6 bases). V shed 4 bases and J shed 0 bases, with 17 bases lying between them. This CDR3 contains 16 residues. CDR1 and CDR2 from the germline V gene are SGHRS and YFSETQ. CDR3 DNA: TGCGCCAGCAGCCCAACCCCAGGGACAATCTCCTACGAGCAGTACTTC. Translating it yields CASSPTPGTISYEQYF.

This clonotype was detected ten times or more. V usage is TRBV6-5 and J usage is TRBJ2-7; 8 nucleotides agree with TRBD1. The CDR3 is made up of 14 amino acids. The germline V gene encodes CDR1 MNHEY and CDR2 SVGAGI. V lost 2 bases, J lost 6 bases, and 6 bases stayed unmatched. In DNA form, the CDR3 reads TGTGCCAGCAGTTACACCAACGACAGGGGCGAGCAGTACTTC. This gives the protein CASSYTNDRGEQYF.

This clonotype was counted many times. The chain recombines TRBV7-2 with TRBJ2-7; TRBD1 might be the D (6 bases). The CDR3 runs to 11 residues. The ends were cut back, 10 bases at V and 6 bases at J, with 13 bases in the middle. Germline lookup yields CDR1 SGHTA and CDR2 FQGNSA. The CDR3 protein is CANRVMGEQYF. CDR3 nucleotide sequence: TGTGCCAACAGGGTGATGGGCGAGCAGTACTTC.

The J gene is TRBJ2-2, the V gene TRBV12-5; D ambiguous. This CDR3 spans 12 amino acids. Trimming cost V 2 bases and J 2 bases, with 0 bases left between them. The germline gives CDR1 LGHNT, CDR2 FRNRAP. The CDR3 DNA is TGTGCTAGTGGTTTGAACACCGGGGAGCTGTTTTTT. Protein sequence: CASGLNTGELFF.